This is a list of T cell receptor beta chains from one sample in a study of blood T cell repertoires in COVID-19. The protocol was immunoSEQ multiplex PCR, while the TCRdb copy is restricted to in-frame clones and leaves out a portion. Of 150,000 to 200,000 clones listed, roughly 85% are singletons. Sequencing was done on a sample of peripheral blood. Receptors originate from a human donor with acute or convalescent COVID-19. The donor label of this sample is uncertain. CDR3s include the opening cysteine and the closing phenylalanine or tryptophan. The D gene is left open where the match is weak. Clone size is given for some rows only: seen once, a few or many times, or a class if the clone is expanded.

>NA|TRBJ2-1|TRBV5-1|TRBD1
CASSGQGNNEQFF
TGCGCCAGCAGCGGACAGGGAAACAATGAGCAGTTCTTC
>NA|TRBJ1-4|TRBV7-2|TRBD1
CASSLGDRGPEKLFF
TGTGCCAGCAGCTTAGGGGACAGGGGCCCGGAAAAACTGTTTTTT
>NA|TRBJ2-5|TRBV6-5|TRBD2
CASSFFLTSGEETQYF
TGTGCCAGCAGTTTTTTTCTGACTAGCGGGGAAGAGACCCAGTACTTC
>many|TRBJ2-7|TRBV5-4|TRBD1
CASSPQGRSYEQYF
TGTGCCAGCAGCCCACAGGGGCGATCCTACGAGCAGTACTTC
>NA|TRBJ1-1|TRBV18|NA
CASSPGQGTEAFF
TGTGCCAGCTCACCAGGCCAGGGCACTGAAGCTTTCTTT
>NA|TRBJ1-5|TRBV2|NA
CASMAGGGWQPQHF
TGTGCCAGCATGGCCGGTGGGGGGTGGCAGCCCCAGCATTTT
>NA|TRBJ1-1|TRBV19|NA
CASSQGNTEAFF
TGTGCCAGTAGTCAGGGGAACACTGAAGCTTTCTTT
>NA|TRBJ2-1|TRBV15|NA
CATSRDTYNEQFF
TGTGCCACCAGCAGAGACACATACAATGAGCAGTTCTTC
>NA|TRBJ2-5|TRBV6-5|TRBD2
CASSYSGLAGGETQYF
TGTGCCAGCAGTTACTCGGGGCTAGCGGGTGGAGAGACCCAGTACTTC
>NA|TRBJ1-1|TRBV11-2|NA
CASSPRQTKVAEAFF
TGTGCCAGCAGCCCCAGACAGACGAAGGTCGCTGAAGCTTTCTTT
>NA|TRBJ2-7|TRBV5-1|NA
CASSLARGGVYEQYF
TGCGCCAGCAGCTTGGCTCGGGGTGGGGTCTACGAGCAGTACTTC
>NA|TRBJ1-5|TRBV19|NA
CASSTQGYSNQPQHF
TGTGCCAGTAGTACCCAGGGATATAGCAATCAGCCCCAGCATTTT
>NA|TRBJ2-1|TRBV7-9|NA
CASSLDGGAYEQFF
TGTGCCAGCAGCTTAGATGGAGGGGCCTATGAGCAGTTCTTC